This T cell receptor (beta chain) was found in a study of T cell changes during pregnancy in multiple sclerosis. Using immunoSEQ multiplex PCR, the repertoire was profiled, and TCRdb retains in-frame clones only, with some absent. The sample has around 70,000 clones, about 90% seen once. The sequence was obtained from a female donor with multiple sclerosis, enrolled in a pregnancy study. The specimen was CD4+ T cells from peripheral blood mononuclear cells, collected after pregnancy.

The CDR3 spells CASSSPLIPYEQYF. In nucleotides, the CDR3 is TGCGCCAGCAGCTCTCCCCTAATCCCCTACGAGCAGTACTTC. V and J are TRBV5-1 and TRBJ2-7, with no clear D. Trimming took 3 bases from V and 2 from J, leaving 12 bases between them. The CDR3 has 14 amino acids. Germline V gene lookup returns CDR1 SGHRS and CDR2 YFSETQ.